These 14 T cell receptor beta chains came from one sample sequenced in a study of shared clonotypes between healthy human individuals. The method was immunoSEQ multiplex PCR; TCRdb's version includes in-frame clones alone and lacks a portion of them. The repertoire holds about 600,000 clones, with more than 95% as singletons. Material: naive CD4+ T cells sorted from blood. Subset specified: CD45RA+ positively selected. These receptors were collected from a woman in her twenties or thirties in good health.

The gene calls are TRBV13 and TRBJ2-1; the D gene is possibly TRBD2 (6 bases). The CDR3 loop spans 14 amino acids. Germline CDR1 and CDR2: PRHDT and FYEKMQ (reference sequence). Between the trimmed V and J ends, which lost 2 bases and 9 bases, there was a span of 14 bases. The CDR3 DNA follows: TGTGCCAGCAGCTTAATTAGCGAGGAGGGTGAGCAGTTCTTC. It encodes CASSLISEEGEQFF.

The chain combines TRBV6-5 with TRBJ1-1; the match to TRBD1 covers 7 bases. The germline CDR1 and CDR2 sequences are MNHEY and SVGAGI. The CDR3 runs to 15 residues. The trim removed 4 bases at V and 1 base at J, leaving 6 bases unmatched. Here the CDR3 reads CASSSDWTGNTEAFF. The DNA of the CDR3 is TGTGCCAGCAGTTCAGATTGGACAGGGAACACTGAAGCTTTCTTT.

This sequence joins TRBV5-1 and TRBJ2-2; weak D call: TRBD1 (6 bases). The germline CDR1 and CDR2 sequences are SGHRS and YFSETQ. The V end lost 1 base, the J end lost 8 bases, and 9 bases lay between the germline ends. The CDR3 runs 13 residues. This CDR3 is CASSLWGTGELFF. In DNA, the CDR3 is TGCGCCAGCAGCTTGTGGGGGACAGGGGAGCTGTTTTTT.

The CDR3 sequence: CSGSGLAGGPDTQYF. CDR3 nucleotide sequence: TGCAGCGGGTCGGGACTAGCGGGAGGGCCGGATACGCAGTATTTT. This chain joins TRBV29-1 and TRBJ2-3; 16 bases are shared with TRBD2. This CDR3 has 15 amino acids. Germline V CDR1 and CDR2: SQVTM, ANQGSEA. Trimming took 7 bases from V and 6 from J; bases not matched to a gene: 7.

This clone is a singleton in its sample. This chain uses TRBV6-5 with TRBJ1-1, with D possibly TRBD1 on 6 matching bases. CDR3 length: 15 residues. CDR1 is MNHEY and CDR2 is SVGAGI in the germline V gene. Between the trimmed V and J ends, which lost 2 bases and 1 base, there was a span of 11 bases. The CDR3, as DNA: TGTGCCAGCAGTTACGGACAGAGGAAGAACACTGAAGCTTTCTTT. Translation gives CASSYGQRKNTEAFF.

V is TRBV7-6 and J is TRBJ1-1; 7 bases agree with TRBD1. There are 14 residues in the CDR3. CDR1 is SGHVS, CDR2 FNYEAQ, per germline. V was clipped by 5 bases and J by 5 bases; unmatched bases: 8. DNA of the CDR3: TGTGCCAGCAGCCCTACGACAGGGAAGACTGAAGCTTTCTTT. Its translation: CASSPTTGKTEAFF.

This chain joins TRBV5-1 and TRBJ2-5; D might be TRBD2 (5 bases). This CDR3 spans 14 amino acids. The V and J ends lost 4 bases and 2 bases respectively, with 12 bases between them. Germline V gene data show CDR1 as SGHRS and CDR2 as YFSETQ. Here the CDR3 DNA reads TGCGCCAGCAGCCCCGACGGGGTACAAGAGACCCAGTACTTC. It specifies CASSPDGVQETQYF.

The rearrangement joins TRBV14 to TRBJ2-1, with 16 bases aligning to TRBD2. Unmatched junction bases numbered 5, after V lost 4 bases and J lost 8 bases. The CDR3 has 16 residues. CDR1 is SGHDN, CDR2 FVKESK, per germline. Here the CDR3 reads CASSLGTSGRADEQFF. CDR3 in DNA: TGTGCCAGCAGCCTAGGGACTAGCGGGAGGGCCGATGAGCAGTTCTTC.

The chain combines TRBV30 with TRBJ1-4, with a possible D match to TRBD1 (5 bases). Per the germline V gene, CDR1 is GTSNPN and CDR2 is SVGIG (reference sequence). The germline V and J ends were trimmed by 2 bases and 5 bases, with 18 bases remaining between them. CDR3 size: 16 residues. As DNA, the CDR3 is TGTGCCTGGAGTTATGGGTTCGGGACCCCGAATGAAAAACTGTTTTTT. It is translated as CAWSYGFGTPNEKLFF.

The chain couples TRBV2 to TRBJ1-4, with D possibly matching TRBD1 (6 bases). Germline CDR1 and CDR2: SNHLY and FYNNEI. Trimming removed 7 bases from V and 5 bases from J, with 8 bases in between. The CDR3 length is 12 residues. CDR3 DNA sequence: TGTGCCAGCACCCAGGGGAATGAAAAACTGTTTTTT. It specifies CASTQGNEKLFF.

This sequence joins TRBV7-6 and TRBJ2-7, with 7 bases fitting TRBD2. The CDR3 has 15 residues. J gave up 7 bases and V 0 bases, and 9 bases lay outside the gene matches. Germline-derived CDR1 and CDR2 are SGHVS and FNYEAQ. The CDR3 loop is CASSLAGGETREQYF. CDR3 bases: TGTGCCAGCAGCTTAGCGGGAGGGGAGACGAGGGAGCAGTACTTC.

The chain joins TRBV19 to TRBJ1-5; 7 positions agree with TRBD1. CDR3 length: 15 residues. From germline, CDR1 is LNHDA and CDR2 SQIVND (reference sequence). After removal of 4 bases from V and 3 bases from J, the junction contained 6 bases not matched to a gene. CDR3 coding DNA: TGTGCCAGTAGTACGGACAGGAGCTACAATCAGCCCCAGCATTTT. Translating gives CASSTDRSYNQPQHF. Full variable domain (outside the CDR3, taken from reference TRBV19 and TRBJ1-5): DGGITQSPKYLFRKEGQNVTLSCEQNLNHDAMYWYRQDPGQGLRLIYYSQIVNDFQKGDIAEGYSVSREKKESFPLTVTSAQKNPTAFYLCASSTDRSYNQPQHFGDGTRLSIL.

This clone is a singleton in its sample. The J gene is TRBJ2-5, the V gene TRBV7-3; D perhaps matches TRBD1 (6 bases). In germline, CDR1 is SGHTA, CDR2 FQGTGA. The CDR3 extends over 13 amino acids. V lost 5 bases and J lost 5, with 12 bases in between. CDR3 DNA sequence: TGTGCCAGCAGCACAACAGGGTTGGAGACCCAGTACTTC. Amino acid sequence: CASSTTGLETQYF.

This chain joins TRBV5-1 and TRBJ1-2, with D uncertain. V gave up 0 bases and J gave up 8 bases, with 14 bases separating them. Germline lookup yields CDR1 SGHRS and CDR2 YFSETQ. The CDR3 extends over 14 amino acids. The CDR3 nucleotides are TGCGCCAGCAGCTTGGAACCAGCCCCCGAGGGCTACACCTTC. Amino acids: CASSLEPAPEGYTF.